The 21 T cell receptor beta chains reported below all come from one sample, sequenced in a study of T cells in Graves' hyperthyroidism and ophthalmopathy. Researchers took RNA transcripts and amplified the TCR beta CDR3 regions from them. The HTBI primer set served for first-round RT-PCR of the TCR CDR3. From the multiplex PCR reads, TCRdb called clonotypes with MiXCR, one entry per CDR3 protein. The sample holds under 350,000 distinct CDR3 sequences, roughly 13% seen once. The sequencing sample was made of blood. The receptors derive from a young woman with Graves' hyperthyroidism that later progressed to Graves' ophthalmopathy.

This clonotype was observed many times. The chain is built from TRBV7-9 and TRBJ2-5, with 10 bases lining up with TRBD2. This CDR3 has 14 amino acids. J gave up 5 bases and V 5 bases, and 5 bases lay outside the gene matches. Germline values: CDR1 SEHNR, CDR2 FQNEAQ (reference sequence). The CDR3 DNA is TGTGCCAGCAGCCCGAGTAGCGGGAGGGAGACCCAGTACTTC. Amino acids: CASSPSSGRETQYF.

This clonotype was recorded many times. The chain joins TRBV27 to TRBJ2-3; D is undetermined. CDR3 length equals 17 residues. Germline V lookup: CDR1 MNHEY, CDR2 SMNVEV (reference sequence). The germline V and J ends were trimmed by 3 bases and 0 bases, with 16 bases remaining between them. The CDR3 protein is CASSFRRASPSTDTQYF. CDR3 bases: TGTGCCAGCAGTTTTCGTCGGGCTAGTCCTAGCACAGATACGCAGTATTTT.

This clonotype has at least ten counts. This chain links TRBV4-3 with TRBJ2-7, with D unresolved. In germline, CDR1 is LGHNA, CDR2 YSLEER. The CDR3 covers 15 residues. Trimming stripped 1 base from V and 2 bases from J, with 12 bases between. The CDR3 bases are TGCGCCAGCAGCCAAGTCCGTGACAAAGCCTACGAGCAGTACTTC. Protein product: CASSQVRDKAYEQYF.

The chain uses TRBV19 and TRBJ1-3; a possible D gene is TRBD1 (6 bases). This CDR3 contains 16 residues. Per germline, CDR1 LNHDA and CDR2 SQIVND (reference sequence). Trimming cost V 7 bases and J 1 base, with 17 bases left between them. DNA of the CDR3: TGTGCCAGTAATCTTCTGGACAGTGGATCTGGAAACACCATATATTTT. Translated: CASNLLDSGSGNTIYF.

A note on this clonotype: At one of its ends the junction is not consistent with the germline gene, which may arise from a read error. The CDR3 DNA follows: TGTGCCAGCAGCTTAGCTGGCGCGGGACAGTATGGCTACGCCTTC. This sequence encodes CASSLAGAGQYGYAF. The rearrangement links TRBV11-1 to TRBJ1-2; 7 bases fit TRBD1. The CDR3 totals 15 residues. Germline CDR1 is SGHAT and CDR2 is FQDESV (reference sequence).

This clonotype has only a few counts. The V gene is TRBV12-3 or TRBV12-4, the J gene TRBJ2-1; 11 positions agree with TRBD2. This CDR3 contains 14 residues. J lost 12 bases, V lost 5 bases, and 9 bases had no gene match. CDR3 DNA sequence: TGTGCCAGCAGTAATAGCGGGAGGGGGGCTGGGCAGTTCTTC. Translation gives CASSNSGRGAGQFF.

This clonotype occurred many times. The CDR3, as DNA: TGCAGCGTCGGGACTAGCTCCGATACGCAGTATTTT. This sequence encodes CSVGTSSDTQYF. The chain carries TRBV29-1 and TRBJ2-3, with TRBD2 matching 9 bases. CDR1 and CDR2 from the germline V gene are SQVTM and ANQGSEA. The CDR3 has 12 residues. J was trimmed by 6 bases and V by 6 bases; bases with no gene match: 4.

This clonotype has ten or more counts. The V and J genes are TRBV20-1 and TRBJ2-7, with no clear D. The CDR3 runs 14 residues. Trimming shortened V by 5 bases and J by 0 bases, and 14 bases separated the two germline ends. Germline V gives CDR1 DFQATT, CDR2 SNEGSKA (reference sequence). The CDR3 reads CSAGPTPSSYEQYF. In nucleotides, the CDR3 is TGCAGTGCTGGCCCCACGCCGAGCTCCTACGAGCAGTACTTC.

The sample holds many counts of this clonotype. The J gene is TRBJ2-6, the V gene TRBV28, with TRBD2 matching 7 bases. CDR3 length: 17 amino acids. The V and J ends lost 10 bases and 1 base, in that order; junction bases with no gene match: 13. The germline CDR1 and CDR2 sequences are MDHEN and SYDVKM. The DNA of the CDR3 is TGTGCCACGTCATTTGACCGGGGGGTTTCTGGGGCCAACGTCCTGACTTTC. Translation gives CATSFDRGVSGANVLTF.

This clonotype was detected many times. This chain connects TRBV29-1 to TRBJ2-1; the D gene is possibly TRBD2 (6 bases). CDR3 length: 12 amino acids. The germline gives CDR1 SQVTM, CDR2 ANQGSEA. With 6 bases removed from V and 4 bases from J, the gap between germline ends came to 10 bases. The CDR3 reads CSVEGLYNEQFF. The CDR3 region has the DNA TGCAGCGTGGAGGGACTTTACAATGAGCAGTTCTTC.

This clonotype was counted between two and nine times. A junction end diverges from the germline sequence, so it may reflect a read error. This chain connects TRBV18 to TRBJ2-3; a weak D match, TRBD2 (5 bases). The germline V gene has CDR1 KGHSH and CDR2 LQKENI. CDR3 length equals 12 residues. CDR3 nucleotides: TGTGCCAGCTCTCCTAGCACAGATGCGCAGTATTTT. Translated: CASSPSTDAQYF. The variable domain in full, with the rest retrieved from reference TRBV18 and TRBJ2-3, is NAGVMQNPRHLVRRRGQEARLRCSPMKGHSHVYWYRQLPEEGLKFMVYLQKENIIDESGMPKERFSAEFPKEGPSILRIQQVVRGDSAAYFCASSPSTDAQYFGPGTRLTVL.

This clonotype was found many times. The genes are TRBV5-1 and TRBJ1-5, with 10 bases identical to TRBD1. The CDR3 has 16 amino acids. Germline V gives CDR1 SGHRS, CDR2 YFSETQ. J gave up 2 bases and V 4 bases, and 6 bases lay outside the gene matches. This CDR3 is CASSRTTGGGNQPQHF. DNA for the CDR3: TGCGCCAGCAGCCGTACGACAGGGGGCGGCAATCAGCCCCAGCATTTT.

The chain joins TRBV12-5 to TRBJ2-1, with D possibly matching TRBD2 (6 bases). The CDR3 is made up of 20 amino acids. V was clipped by 0 bases and J by 7 bases, with 28 bases between them. CDR1 and CDR2 (germline): LGHNT, FRNRAP. CDR3 DNA: TGTGCTAGTGGTTTGGTCGTCTATGAAGGCGGAGGGGCGGGTGGAAATGAGCAGTTCTTC. This gives the protein CASGLVVYEGGGAGGNEQFF.

This clonotype was detected many times. The CDR3 DNA reads TGTGCCTGGGCAAGGGAAGCCAAAAACATTCAGTACTTC. Residues: CAWAREAKNIQYF. V and J are TRBV30 and TRBJ2-4; D uncertain. The V end was cut by 5 bases, the J end by 0 bases, with 8 bases between. The CDR3 contains 13 residues. The V gene's germline CDR1 is GTSNPN and CDR2 SVGIG (reference sequence).

This clonotype was seen many times. This chain connects TRBV30 to TRBJ1-6; D remains unclear. CDR1 and CDR2 (germline): GTSNPN, SVGIG (reference sequence). Deletions cut 1 base from V and 8 bases from J, with 6 bases between. The length of the CDR3 is 12 residues. Here the CDR3 DNA reads TGTGCCTGGAGTGCAGCGGATTCACCCCTCCACTTT. Amino acids: CAWSAADSPLHF. The complete variable domain, with remaining parts taken from reference TRBV30 and TRBJ1-6, reads SQTIHQWPATLVQPVGSPLSLECTVEGTSNPNLYWYRQAAGRGLQLLFYSVGIGQISSEVPQNLSASRPQDRQFILSSKKLLLSDSGFYLCAWSAADSPLHFGNGTRLTVT.

This clonotype appeared many times. The CDR3 nucleotides are TGTGCCAGCAGCCCCGGGACAGGGTACGGGTACACTGAAGCTTTCTTT. Translation: CASSPGTGYGYTEAFF. V and J are TRBV11-2 and TRBJ1-1; 9 bases agree with TRBD1. The germline V gene has CDR1 SGHAT and CDR2 FQNNGV. The ends lost 5 bases at V and 3 bases at J; junction bases unmatched: 10. The CDR3 covers 16 residues.

This clonotype was picked up many times. The chain is built from TRBV20-1 and TRBJ2-2; the D gene is possibly TRBD1 (5 bases). This CDR3 comprises 14 residues. Germline CDR1 is DFQATT and CDR2 is SNEGSKA (reference sequence). Trimming left V 4 bases short and J 3 bases short, with 12 bases between. CDR3 in DNA: TGCAGTGCTATGGGGCCACTCGACACCGGGGAGCTGTTTTTT. Translation gives CSAMGPLDTGELFF.

The V gene is TRBV24-1, the J gene TRBJ2-2; 10 positions agree with TRBD2. The CDR3 loop spans 17 amino acids. V lost 6 bases, J lost 0 bases, and 6 bases stayed unmatched. Germline V gene data show CDR1 as KGHDR and CDR2 as SFDVKD. The chain's CDR3 is CATSRTSGDSNTGELFF. The CDR3 DNA follows: TGTGCCACCAGTAGAACTAGCGGGGACTCGAACACCGGGGAGCTGTTTTTT.

The rearrangement joins TRBV5-6 to TRBJ2-6; D might be TRBD2 (5 bases). The CDR3 is 22 residues long. V was pared by 0 bases and J by 0 bases, with 25 bases between. The germline CDR1 and CDR2 sequences are SGHDT and YYEEEE. The CDR3 sequence is CASSLDSQPGLPDISGANVLTF. The CDR3 coding sequence is TGTGCCAGCAGCTTGGATTCACAGCCAGGACTGCCTGACATCTCTGGGGCCAACGTCCTGACTTTC.

V gene TRBV7-3 combines with J gene TRBJ2-2; D ambiguous. The CDR3 is made up of 14 amino acids. The ends were cut back, 7 bases at V and 2 bases at J, with 11 bases in the middle. CDR1 and CDR2 (germline): SGHTA, FQGTGA. The CDR3 loop reads CASTPGSNTGELFF. DNA of the CDR3: TGTGCCAGCACCCCTGGGTCAAACACCGGGGAGCTGTTTTTT.

In its sample, this clonotype was seen many times. This chain joins TRBV15 and TRBJ1-5; no reliable D call. CDR3 size: 14 residues. The V gene's germline CDR1 is LNHNV and CDR2 YYDKDF (reference sequence). V lost 6 bases to trimming and J lost 9 bases, with 18 bases between them. CDR3 sequence (DNA): TGTGCCACCAGATTGGATGGCGGAGGTTCGCCCCAGCATTTT. Translation: CATRLDGGGSPQHF. The entire variable domain, with the rest obtained from reference TRBV15 and TRBJ1-5, is as follows: DAMVIQNPRYQVTQFGKPVTLSCSQTLNHNVMYWYQQKSSQAPKLLFHYYDKDFNNEADTPDNFQSRRPNTSFCFLDIRSPGLGDTAMYLCATRLDGGGSPQHFGDGTRLSIL.